The rows below give T cell receptor beta chains drawn from one sample of a study of cytomegalovirus exposure and HLA in healthy donors. Generated by immunoSEQ multiplex PCR, the TCRdb table keeps only in-frame clones and is missing some. The sample yields 110,000 to 150,000 clones, 80% to 90% seen once. Sequencing was done on a sample of PBMCs. Receptors originate from a woman aged 25 to 39 in good health and CMV-seropositive. CDR3s include the opening cysteine and the closing phenylalanine or tryptophan. The order of the fields is V gene, J gene, clone size, D gene, CDR3 DNA, CDR3 protein. D genes are given only for firm matches. The size field is filled for only some rows; it gives once, few, many or a size class.

V: TRBV6-6; J: TRBJ1-1; size: .; D: .; DNA: TGTGCCAGCAGTTTACAGGGAAGCACTGAAGCTTTCTTT; CDR3: CASSLQGSTEAFF
V: TRBV5-4; J: TRBJ1-2; size: .; D: .; DNA: TGTGCCAGCAGCTTGGATCTCAGGGCAGCCTATGGCTACACCTTC; CDR3: CASSLDLRAAYGYTF
V: TRBV27; J: TRBJ2-7; size: .; D: .; DNA: TGTGCCAGCAGTTTTGGCGCGGGGGCACACGAGCAGTACTTC; CDR3: CASSFGAGAHEQYF
V: TRBV19; J: TRBJ1-5; size: .; D: TRBD1; DNA: TGTGCCAGTAGTTCGGGACAGGGGGCTCAGACGGGATCGAGGTATCAGCCCCAGCATTTT; CDR3: CASSSGQGAQTGSRYQPQHF
V: TRBV6-5; J: TRBJ2-1; size: .; D: .; DNA: TGTGCCAGCAGTTACGGGGGCCGTGATAGTGAGCAGTTCTTC; CDR3: CASSYGGRDSEQFF
V: TRBV6-5; J: TRBJ2-7; size: .; D: TRBD1; DNA: TGTGCCAGCAGCCGGCCCGGACAGGGTTGGTACGAGCAGTACTTC; CDR3: CASSRPGQGWYEQYF
V: TRBV13; J: TRBJ2-7; size: .; D: .; DNA: TGTGCCAGCAGCTCTGGACAGACCAACGAGCAGTACTTC; CDR3: CASSSGQTNEQYF
V: TRBV29-1; J: TRBJ1-4; size: .; D: .; DNA: TGCAGCGTTGGGGGTAGGGAACCGGGTGAGGGTCATTTT; CDR3: CSVGGREPGEGHF
V: TRBV27; J: TRBJ1-2; size: .; D: .; DNA: TGTGCCAGCAGTTTACAAGGGGATCAAGGCTACACCTTC; CDR3: CASSLQGDQGYTF
V: TRBV18; J: TRBJ2-5; size: .; D: TRBD1; DNA: TGTGCCAGCTCACCACAAGGGACAGGCTCGTACCAAGAGACCCAGTACTTC; CDR3: CASSPQGTGSYQETQYF
V: TRBV19; J: TRBJ1-5; size: .; D: .; DNA: TGTGCCAGTAGTATAGAACGGTTCAATCAGCCCCAGCATTTT; CDR3: CASSIERFNQPQHF
V: TRBV25-1; J: TRBJ1-6; size: .; D: .; DNA: TGTGCCAGCAGTGAATTCTCAGGGGTATATAATTCACCCCTCCACTTT; CDR3: CASSEFSGVYNSPLHF
V: TRBV27; J: TRBJ2-1; size: .; D: TRBD1; DNA: TGTGCCAGCAACATACCGGGACAGGGGAAAAATGAGCAGTTCTTC; CDR3: CASNIPGQGKNEQFF
V: TRBV6-1; J: TRBJ2-5; size: once; D: TRBD2; DNA: TGTGCCAGCAGTGAGGGGGTACTAGCGGGGGCCGGAGAGACCCAGTACTTC; CDR3: CASSEGVLAGAGETQYF
V: TRBV28; J: TRBJ1-5; size: .; D: TRBD1; DNA: TGTGCCAGCAGTATAGACAGGGACGGTCAGCCCCAGCATTTT; CDR3: CASSIDRDGQPQHF
V: TRBV2; J: TRBJ2-7; size: .; D: .; DNA: TGTGCCAGCAGTGAAAGGACAGTCTTCCCCTCCTACGAGCAGTACTTC; CDR3: CASSERTVFPSYEQYF
V: TRBV6-1; J: TRBJ2-3; size: .; D: TRBD2; DNA: TGTGCCAGCAGTGAAGTCGCGGGAGGCACAGATACGCAGTATTTT; CDR3: CASSEVAGGTDTQYF
V: TRBV5-1; J: TRBJ1-2; size: .; D: TRBD1; DNA: TGCGCCAGCAGCTGGGCGGGAACAGGGGCTGATGGCTACACCTTC; CDR3: CASSWAGTGADGYTF
V: TRBV11-2; J: TRBJ1-1; size: .; D: TRBD1; DNA: TGTGCCAGCAGCTTAGGGGGGACAGGTAACACTGAAGCTTTCTTT; CDR3: CASSLGGTGNTEAFF
V: TRBV7-3; J: TRBJ2-1; size: .; D: TRBD2; DNA: TGTGCCAGCAGCCCAACTAGCGGGAGAGACAATGAGCAGTTCTTC; CDR3: CASSPTSGRDNEQFF